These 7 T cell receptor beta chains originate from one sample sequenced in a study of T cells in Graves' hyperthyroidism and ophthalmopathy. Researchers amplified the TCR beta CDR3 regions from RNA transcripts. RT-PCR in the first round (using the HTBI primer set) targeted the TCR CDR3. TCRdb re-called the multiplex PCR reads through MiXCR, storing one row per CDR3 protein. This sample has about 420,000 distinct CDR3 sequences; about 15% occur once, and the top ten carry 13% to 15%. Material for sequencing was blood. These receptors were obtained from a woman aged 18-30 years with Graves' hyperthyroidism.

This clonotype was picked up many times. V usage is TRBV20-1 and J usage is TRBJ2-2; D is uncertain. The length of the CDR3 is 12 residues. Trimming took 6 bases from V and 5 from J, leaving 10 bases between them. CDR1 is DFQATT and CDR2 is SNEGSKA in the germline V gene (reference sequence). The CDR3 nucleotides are TGCAGTGCCCAGAAGGATACCGGGGAGCTGTTTTTT. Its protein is CSAQKDTGELFF.

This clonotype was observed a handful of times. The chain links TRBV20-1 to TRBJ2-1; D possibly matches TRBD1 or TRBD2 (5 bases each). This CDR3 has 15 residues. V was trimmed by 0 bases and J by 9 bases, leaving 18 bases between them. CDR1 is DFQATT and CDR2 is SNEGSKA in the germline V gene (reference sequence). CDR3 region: CSARELGGPGGEQFF. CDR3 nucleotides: TGCAGTGCTAGAGAATTAGGCGGGCCTGGGGGTGAGCAGTTCTTC.

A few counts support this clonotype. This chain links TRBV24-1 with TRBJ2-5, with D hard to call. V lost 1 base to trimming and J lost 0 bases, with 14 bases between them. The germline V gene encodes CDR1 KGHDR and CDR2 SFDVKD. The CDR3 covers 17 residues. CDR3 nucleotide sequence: TGTGCCACCAGTGATTTCCCCACCCCTGAGGACCAAGAGACCCAGTACTTC. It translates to CATSDFPTPEDQETQYF.

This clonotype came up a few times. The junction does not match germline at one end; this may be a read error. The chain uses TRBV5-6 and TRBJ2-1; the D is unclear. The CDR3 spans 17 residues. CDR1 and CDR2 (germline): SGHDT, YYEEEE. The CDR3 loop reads CASSLGWRARSYNEQLF. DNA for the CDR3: TGTGCCAGCAGCTTGGGGTGGCGCGCCCGCTCCTACAATGAGCAGCTCTTC.

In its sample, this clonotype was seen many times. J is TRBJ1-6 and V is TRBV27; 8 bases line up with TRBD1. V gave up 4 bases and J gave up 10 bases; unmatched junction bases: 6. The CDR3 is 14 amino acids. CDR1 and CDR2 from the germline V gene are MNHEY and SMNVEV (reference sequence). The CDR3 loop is CASSSLGTGSPLHF. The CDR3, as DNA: TGTGCCAGCAGTTCACTAGGGACAGGATCACCCCTCCACTTT.

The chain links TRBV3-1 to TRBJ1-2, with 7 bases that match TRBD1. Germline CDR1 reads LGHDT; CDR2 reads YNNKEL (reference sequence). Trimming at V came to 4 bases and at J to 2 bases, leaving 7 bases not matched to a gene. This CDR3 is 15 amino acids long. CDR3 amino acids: CASSPYRGKNYGYTF. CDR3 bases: TGTGCCAGCAGCCCTTACAGGGGTAAGAACTATGGCTACACCTTC.

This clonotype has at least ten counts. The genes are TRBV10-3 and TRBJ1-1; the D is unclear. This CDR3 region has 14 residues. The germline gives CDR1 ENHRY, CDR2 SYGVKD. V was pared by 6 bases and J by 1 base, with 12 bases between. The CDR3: CAIRQTRWNTEAFF. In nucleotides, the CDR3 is TGTGCCATCAGGCAGACCCGGTGGAACACTGAAGCTTTCTTT.